These 12 T cell receptor beta chains came from one sample sequenced in a study of shared clonotypes between healthy human individuals. CD45RO-negative cells were positively selected for CCR7, leaving out terminally differentiated effector memory CD45RA+ cells. The repertoire was sequenced with immunoSEQ multiplex PCR; TCRdb's copy has only in-frame clones and lacks some. The data show millions of clones, about 95% seen once. Sequencing was done on a sample of naive CD8+ T cells sorted from blood. The receptors come from a man aged 18-30 years in good health.

This rearrangement joins TRBV19 to TRBJ2-5; 8 nucleotides align to TRBD1. Germline trimming cut 5 bases from V and 5 bases from J; bases unmatched to any gene: 7. CDR1 and CDR2 (germline): LNHDA, SQIVND (reference sequence). The length of the CDR3 is 14 residues. CDR3 nucleotide sequence: TGTGCCAGTAGTGAGCAGGGGGCTCGGGAGACCCAGTACTTC. Amino acid sequence: CASSEQGARETQYF.

The gene calls are TRBV7-9 and TRBJ2-2; D possibly corresponds to TRBD2 (7 bases). The CDR3 totals 17 residues. Trimming left V 4 bases short and J 5 bases short, with 20 bases between. Germline lookup yields CDR1 SEHNR and CDR2 FQNEAQ (reference sequence). The CDR3, as DNA: TGTGCCAGCAGCTCACCCGGGGGGCAGGGTGTTACCGGGGAGCTGTTTTTT. It translates to CASSSPGGQGVTGELFF.

V gene TRBV4-1 combines with J gene TRBJ1-1; no definite D call. The ends were cut back, 5 bases at V and 3 bases at J, with 16 bases in the middle. Germline V lookup: CDR1 MGHRA, CDR2 YSYEKL. There are 15 residues in the CDR3. CDR3 sequence reads: CASSKKGLGDTEAFF. The CDR3 nucleotides read TGCGCCAGCAGCAAAAAGGGTCTGGGAGACACTGAAGCTTTCTTT.

In nucleotides, the CDR3 is TGCGCCAGCAGCTCGGAAGGACTAGCTGGGAATGAGCAGTTCTTC. Translated: CASSSEGLAGNEQFF. The J gene is TRBJ2-1, the V gene TRBV5-1; 8 bases line up with TRBD2. The CDR3 length is 15 residues. The germline CDR1 and CDR2 sequences are SGHRS and YFSETQ. V was pared by 3 bases and J by 7 bases, with 9 bases of the junction left unmatched. The full variable domain, completed using reference TRBV5-1 and TRBJ2-1, is KAGVTQTPRYLIKTRGQQVTLSCSPISGHRSVSWYQQTPGQGLQFLFEYFSETQRNKGNFPGRFSGRQFSNSRSEMNVSTLELGDSALYLCASSSEGLAGNEQFFGPGTRLTVL.

For the CDR3, the DNA is TGTGCCAGCAGCACCGTATCATATCACGAGCAGTACTTC. Residues: CASSTVSYHEQYF. The J gene is TRBJ2-7, the V gene TRBV13; no reliable D call. This CDR3 spans 13 amino acids. Germline CDR1 and CDR2: PRHDT and FYEKMQ (reference sequence). V was trimmed by 5 bases and J by 5 bases, leaving 13 bases between them.

This sequence joins TRBV25-1 and TRBJ2-7, with D possibly TRBD1 on 5 matching bases. CDR1 MGHDK and CDR2 SYGVNS come from the germline V gene. This CDR3 region has 11 residues. The V end lost 5 bases, the J end lost 7 bases, and 9 bases lay between the germline ends. For the CDR3, the DNA is TGTGCCAGCAGTCAGGGTAGAGAGCAGTACTTC. It yields the protein CASSQGREQYF.

With regard to this clone: Other DNA sequences of this sample code for an identical CDR3. The chain joins TRBV7-6 to TRBJ2-1, with D possibly TRBD2 on 6 matching bases. Trimming took 1 base from V and 3 from J, leaving 10 bases between them. The CDR3 contains 15 residues. From germline, CDR1 is SGHVS and CDR2 FNYEAQ. Here the CDR3 reads CASSLGLASYNEQFF. CDR3 in DNA: TGTGCCAGCAGCTTAGGGCTAGCGAGCTACAATGAGCAGTTCTTC. Drawing the rest from reference TRBV7-6 and TRBJ2-1, the complete variable domain is GAGVSQSPRYKVTKRGQDVALRCDPISGHVSLYWYRQALGQGPEFLTYFNYEAQQDKSGLPNDRFSAERPEGSISTLTIQRTEQRDSAMYRCASSLGLASYNEQFFGPGTRLTVL.

The chain recombines TRBV4-3 with TRBJ1-2, with D maybe TRBD1 (5 bases). Germline loops: CDR1 LGHNA, CDR2 YSLEER. V gave up 4 bases and J gave up 5 bases, with 17 bases separating them. The CDR3 loop spans 15 amino acids. This CDR3 is CASSPGVQGRYGYTF. As DNA, the CDR3 is TGCGCCAGCAGCCCCGGTGTGCAGGGAAGGTATGGCTACACCTTC.

The chain recombines TRBV4-3 with TRBJ2-7; 9 bases map to TRBD2. This CDR3 region has 16 residues. J gave up 1 base and V 1 base, and 5 bases lay outside the gene matches. CDR1 LGHNA and CDR2 YSLEER come from the germline V gene. CDR3 coding DNA: TGCGCCAGCAGCCAAGGCCGACTAGCGGAATCCTACGAGCAGTACTTC. This encodes CASSQGRLAESYEQYF.

This rearrangement joins TRBV4-1 to TRBJ1-2; TRBD1 might be the D (5 bases). The CDR3 has 13 residues. The V and J ends lost 1 base and 10 bases respectively, with 13 bases between them. Per germline, CDR1 MGHRA and CDR2 YSYEKL. This CDR3 is CASSQGFWGDYTF. DNA for the CDR3: TGCGCCAGCAGCCAAGGATTTTGGGGGGACTACACCTTC.

Details on this clone: The same CDR3 can be traced to other DNA sequences in this sample. V gene TRBV6-4 combines with J gene TRBJ1-4, with D maybe TRBD1 (5 bases). Deletions cut 3 bases from V and 3 bases from J, with 8 bases between. CDR1 MRHNA and CDR2 SNTAGT come from the germline V gene. The CDR3 consists of 14 residues. The CDR3 nucleotides are TGTGCCAGCAGTGAGGGACCCTCTAATGAAAAACTGTTTTTT. It encodes CASSEGPSNEKLFF.

The CDR3 loop reads CASSYSGEGRNEQFF. CDR3 nucleotide sequence: TGTGCCAGCAGTTACTCAGGGGAGGGACGGAATGAGCAGTTCTTC. The chain employs TRBV6-5 and TRBJ2-1; TRBD2 agrees at 7 bases. This CDR3 region has 15 residues. The trim removed 0 bases at V and 7 bases at J, leaving 6 bases unmatched. Germline V gene lookup returns CDR1 MNHEY and CDR2 SVGAGI.